This T cell receptor (beta chain) was found in a study of beta chain features in type 1 diabetes. Study outcomes and limitations: Shorter TCRB CDR3s, moderately but significantly so, were found in Type 1 diabetes patients in all four CD4+ subsets.

Isolation of CD4+ naive, central memory, regulatory and stem cell-like memory cells was achieved by sorting via CD45RO/CCR7/CD25/CD127/CD95/CD27. Expressed TCRB transcripts were sequenced because the entire RNA isolate underwent reverse transcription. The assay was immunoSEQ multiplex PCR, and TCRdb's table has in-frame clones only and misses some. The sample lists over 650,000 clones, about 14% seen once, with 0.035% to 0.045% in the top ten. A word on this clone: Antigen: not known.

The CDR3 loop spans 13 amino acids. CDR1 MDHEN and CDR2 SYDVKM come from the germline V gene. Trimming stripped 5 bases from V and 4 bases from J, with 11 bases between. This receptor was taken from a man between 18 and 29 years old with type 1 diabetes. The specimen sequenced was naive CD4+ T cells from blood. The genes are TRBV28 and TRBJ1-2; a weak D match, TRBD1 (5 bases). The CDR3 region is CASSLPGPYGYTF. In nucleotides, the CDR3 is TGTGCCAGCAGTCTACCGGGACCCTATGGCTACACCTTC.